This paragraph covers one T cell receptor beta chain sequence. Its antigen is as yet unknown. This sample was taken from a study of beta chain features in type 1 diabetes. Study-level results: Type 1 diabetes patients had moderately but significantly shorter TCRB CDR3s in all four CD4+ subsets.

Expressed TCRB transcripts were sequenced, since all the RNA that had been isolated was reverse transcribed. Sequencing was performed with immunoSEQ multiplex PCR; in TCRdb, only in-frame clones are kept and a portion is missing. The sample holds 150,000 to 200,000 clones; around 8.4% are singletons and the top ten take around 0.56%. The clonotype comes from a woman under 30 with type 1 diabetes. The sequenced sample consisted of central memory CD4+ T cells from blood.

The CDR3 loop is CASSLAGGRSYEQYF. The CDR3 nucleotides read TGTGCCAGCAGTCTAGCGGGGGGCCGCTCCTACGAGCAGTACTTC. This chain uses TRBV2 with TRBJ2-7; TRBD2 matches 11 bases. J lost 0 bases, V lost 5 bases, and 3 bases had no gene match. The CDR3 runs 15 residues. The germline V gene encodes CDR1 SNHLY and CDR2 FYNNEI. Looking up the rest from reference TRBV2 and TRBJ2-7 gives the full variable domain: EPEVTQTPSHQVTQMGQEVILRCVPISNHLYFYWYRQILGQKVEFLVSFYNNEISEKSEIFDDQFSVERPDGSNFTLKIRSTKLEDSAMYFCASSLAGGRSYEQYFGPGTRLTVT.